A single sample gave rise to the 19 T cell receptor beta chains below, sequenced in a study of Tregs in tolerant kidney transplant recipients. The data were produced by immunoSEQ multiplex PCR, yet TCRdb's version contains in-frame clones alone and is incomplete. Of tens of thousands of clones listed, 91% are singletons. The sample here was Tregs from blood, taken before the transplant. All receptors come from a human donor who received a combined kidney and bone marrow transplant.

CDR3 amino acids: CASILGTTIGNTIYF. In nucleotides, the CDR3 is TGTGCCAGCATCCTCGGGACAACGATCGGAAACACCATATATTTT. This chain uses TRBV2 with TRBJ1-3, with D perhaps matching TRBD1 (6 bases). Trimming pared 7 bases from V and 4 bases from J, leaving 17 bases between. Germline lookup yields CDR1 SNHLY and CDR2 FYNNEI. CDR3 length: 15 amino acids. Together with reference TRBV2 and TRBJ1-3, the CDR3 gives the full variable domain: EPEVTQTPSHQVTQMGQEVILRCVPISNHLYFYWYRQILGQKVEFLVSFYNNEISEKSEIFDDQFSVERPDGSNFTLKIRSTKLEDSAMYFCASILGTTIGNTIYFGEGSWLTVV.

In its sample, this clone was seen once. The chain is built from TRBV5-1 and TRBJ2-1, with D perhaps matching TRBD2 (6 bases). V shed 0 bases and J shed 1 base, with 11 bases lying between them. CDR3 length: 16 residues. CDR1 SGHRS and CDR2 YFSETQ come from the germline V gene. The CDR3 DNA reads TGCGCCAGCAGCTTGGCCTCTGCGGGATCCTACAATGAGCAGTTCTTC. Protein sequence: CASSLASAGSYNEQFF.

This sequence joins TRBV7-9 and TRBJ2-7; TRBD2 aligns across 7 bases. Germline-derived CDR1 and CDR2 are SEHNR and FQNEAQ (reference sequence). CDR3 size: 14 residues. V dropped 3 bases and J dropped 2; count of bases not matched to a gene: 4. This chain's CDR3 is CASSFKRGAYEQYF. The CDR3 DNA reads TGTGCCAGCAGCTTCAAGCGGGGCGCCTACGAGCAGTACTTC.

The rearrangement links TRBV6-6 to TRBJ2-7; 8 positions match TRBD1. The CDR3 runs to 16 residues. Germline CDR1 reads MNHNY; CDR2 reads SVGAGI (reference sequence). The V segment lost 5 bases and the J segment 2 bases; nucleotides outside the gene matches: 11. The chain's CDR3 is CASSASPGGEPYEQYF. The CDR3 DNA reads TGTGCCAGCAGTGCCAGTCCAGGGGGCGAACCCTACGAGCAGTACTTC.

The J gene is TRBJ2-5, the V gene TRBV2, with TRBD1 as a possible D gene (6 bases). The length of the CDR3 is 14 residues. CDR1 and CDR2 (germline): SNHLY, FYNNEI. Between the trimmed V and J ends, which lost 10 bases and 5 bases, there was a span of 20 bases. The CDR3 DNA sequence: TGTGCCACACGAGGGGGTAGACTACTGGAGACCCAGTACTTC. Its translation: CATRGGRLLETQYF. The full variable domain, its missing parts supplied by reference TRBV2 and TRBJ2-5, is EPEVTQTPSHQVTQMGQEVILRCVPISNHLYFYWYRQILGQKVEFLVSFYNNEISEKSEIFDDQFSVERPDGSNFTLKIRSTKLEDSAMYFCATRGGRLLETQYFGPGTRLLVL.

V gene TRBV6-5 combines with J gene TRBJ1-1; D unresolved. V was cut by 5 bases and J by 3 bases, with 10 bases left in between. Germline CDR1 MNHEY, CDR2 SVGAGI. The CDR3 length is 13 residues. The CDR3 loop reads CASSEQAHTEAFF. For the CDR3, the DNA is TGTGCCAGCAGTGAGCAGGCGCACACTGAAGCTTTCTTT.

The V and J genes are TRBV14 and TRBJ1-1; D might be TRBD1 (6 bases). This CDR3 contains 18 residues. V was trimmed by 0 bases and J by 1 base, leaving 18 bases between them. Germline V gene sequence: CDR1 SGHDN, CDR2 FVKESK. The CDR3 is CASSQDRGTGRKNTEAFF. CDR3 DNA sequence: TGTGCCAGCAGCCAAGATCGTGGAACAGGGAGGAAGAACACTGAAGCTTTCTTT.

Turning to this clone: The junction differs from germline at one of its ends, possibly a read error. This rearrangement joins TRBV13 to TRBJ2-3, with TRBD2 matching 10 bases. The CDR3 is 14 residues long. Germline CDR1 is PRHDT and CDR2 is FYEKMQ (reference sequence). The CDR3 sequence is CASSSSGSTDTQYF. CDR3 nucleotide sequence: TGTGCCAGCAGCTCTAGCGGGAGCACCGATACGCAGTATTTT.

The chain combines TRBV10-3 with TRBJ2-2; perhaps TRBD1 as D (7 bases). CDR1 ENHRY and CDR2 SYGVKD come from the germline V gene. This CDR3 is built from 16 residues. Trimming removed 8 bases at V and 1 base at J, with 17 bases between. In nucleotides, the CDR3 is TGTGCCATCGATCGCGGAGGGGGCCAGAACACCGGGGAGCTGTTTTTT. Its protein product is CAIDRGGGQNTGELFF.

V is TRBV6-5 and J is TRBJ2-3; D unclear. The V and J ends lost 2 bases and 6 bases respectively, with 3 bases between them. The CDR3 runs to 11 residues. CDR1 and CDR2 from the germline V gene are MNHEY and SVGAGI. The CDR3 DNA reads as TGTGCCAGCAGTTACGGGGATACGCAGTATTTT. Translated, it gives CASSYGDTQYF.

The rearrangement uses TRBV9 and TRBJ2-3, with D possibly being TRBD1 (6 bases). Per the germline V gene, CDR1 is SGDLS and CDR2 is YYNGEE. The CDR3 is made up of 16 amino acids. V was trimmed by 0 bases and J by 5 bases, leaving 16 bases between them. CDR3 residues: CASSVAQKGGRDTQYF. CDR3 sequence (DNA): TGTGCCAGCAGCGTAGCCCAAAAAGGGGGTAGAGATACGCAGTATTTT.

The chain has TRBV2 and TRBJ2-2; 9 bases are a match to TRBD2. The length of the CDR3 is 15 residues. V shed 4 bases and J 5 bases; nucleotides not matched to a gene: 5. Germline V CDR1 and CDR2: SNHLY, FYNNEI. Here the CDR3 DNA reads TGTGCCAGCAGTGGCGGGAGGGCCAGGACCGGGGAGCTGTTTTTT. It specifies CASSGGRARTGELFF.

The chain is built from TRBV4-3 and TRBJ1-1; TRBD1 matches 10 bases. Trimming removed 1 base from V and 3 bases from J; junction bases left unmatched: 2. Germline V lookup: CDR1 LGHNA, CDR2 YSLEER. CDR3 size: 15 residues. The CDR3 protein is CASSQAGTGDTEAFF. CDR3 coding DNA: TGCGCCAGCAGCCAAGCGGGGACAGGGGACACTGAAGCTTTCTTT.

The V gene is TRBV4-3, the J gene TRBJ2-1, with 9 positions matching TRBD2. V shed 6 bases, J shed 0 bases, and the junction held 6 bases outside the gene matches. CDR3 length equals 16 residues. Per germline, CDR1 LGHNA and CDR2 YSLEER. The CDR3 DNA reads as TGCGCCAGCAGTATAGCGGGAGTCGGCTCCTACAATGAGCAGTTCTTC. This sequence encodes CASSIAGVGSYNEQFF.

In DNA, the CDR3 is TGTGCCAGCAGCTTCGGGGCGGGAGCCTCCGATACGCAGTATTTT. It is translated as CASSFGAGASDTQYF. The chain combines TRBV11-2 with TRBJ2-3; 7 bases agree with TRBD2. The CDR3 is 15 residues long. V lost 3 bases to trimming and J lost 6 bases; unmatched junction nucleotides: 9. Germline CDR1 is SGHAT and CDR2 is FQNNGV.

The V call is TRBV11-2, the J call TRBJ2-7; TRBD2 is a possible D gene (6 bases). The length of the CDR3 is 14 residues. The ends were cut back, 1 base at V and 3 bases at J, with 10 bases in the middle. Looked up from germline, CDR1 is SGHAT and CDR2 is FQNNGV. CDR3 DNA: TGTGCCAGCAGCTTAGGGAGGGGTGGCTACGAGCAGTACTTC. Protein sequence: CASSLGRGGYEQYF. Together with reference TRBV11-2 and TRBJ2-7, the CDR3 gives the full variable domain: EAGVAQSPRYKIIEKRQSVAFWCNPISGHATLYWYQQILGQGPKLLIQFQNNGVVDDSQLPKDRFSAERLKGVDSTLKIQPAKLEDSAVYLCASSLGRGGYEQYFGPGTRLTVT.

This clone was picked up one time. This rearrangement joins TRBV7-2 to TRBJ2-2, with TRBD2 matching 9 bases. This CDR3 has 16 amino acids. After removal of 2 bases from V and 3 bases from J, the junction contained 4 bases not matched to a gene. The germline V gene encodes CDR1 SGHTA and CDR2 FQGNSA. The CDR3 loop is CASSLRASGDTGELFF. The CDR3 DNA follows: TGTGCCAGCAGCTTACGGGCTAGCGGGGACACCGGGGAGCTGTTTTTT.

The chain uses TRBV28 and TRBJ1-1; D perhaps matches TRBD1 (5 bases). The CDR3 contains 14 residues. Between the trimmed V and J ends, which lost 5 bases and 0 bases, there was a span of 10 bases. Germline CDR1 and CDR2: MDHEN and SYDVKM. CDR3 amino acids: CASSRDFLNTEAFF. Written as DNA, the CDR3 is TGTGCCAGCAGTAGGGACTTTTTGAACACTGAAGCTTTCTTT.

The chain combines TRBV19 with TRBJ2-3, with 7 bases aligning to TRBD2. CDR3 length equals 15 residues. J lost 0 bases, V lost 0 bases, and 0 bases had no gene match. Germline CDR1 LNHDA, CDR2 SQIVND (reference sequence). CDR3 loop: CASSIDSGSTDTQYF. The DNA for the CDR3 is TGTGCCAGTAGTATAGATAGCGGGAGCACAGATACGCAGTATTTT.